A few counts support the clone carrying this T cell receptor beta chain. Each CDR3 protein is one row after TCRdb ran MiXCR on the 5' RACE reads. Of hundreds of thousands of distinct CDR3 sequences listed, 8.5% to 10% are singletons. This specimen comes from a study of T cells after yellow fever vaccination. The CDR3 covers 13 residues. V was shortened by 6 bases and J by 2 bases, with 5 bases between the two germline ends. In germline, CDR1 is MNHEY, CDR2 SVGEGT. This receptor was taken from a man younger than 35 who received the YFV17D yellow fever vaccine. The chain couples TRBV6-2 or TRBV6-3 to TRBJ2-6, with no clear D. The sequenced sample was PBMCs, obtained on the day of the first yellow fever vaccination. The CDR3 coding sequence is TGTGCCAGCAGGCTCACTGGGGCCAACGTCCTGACTTTC. Its protein product is CASRLTGANVLTF.